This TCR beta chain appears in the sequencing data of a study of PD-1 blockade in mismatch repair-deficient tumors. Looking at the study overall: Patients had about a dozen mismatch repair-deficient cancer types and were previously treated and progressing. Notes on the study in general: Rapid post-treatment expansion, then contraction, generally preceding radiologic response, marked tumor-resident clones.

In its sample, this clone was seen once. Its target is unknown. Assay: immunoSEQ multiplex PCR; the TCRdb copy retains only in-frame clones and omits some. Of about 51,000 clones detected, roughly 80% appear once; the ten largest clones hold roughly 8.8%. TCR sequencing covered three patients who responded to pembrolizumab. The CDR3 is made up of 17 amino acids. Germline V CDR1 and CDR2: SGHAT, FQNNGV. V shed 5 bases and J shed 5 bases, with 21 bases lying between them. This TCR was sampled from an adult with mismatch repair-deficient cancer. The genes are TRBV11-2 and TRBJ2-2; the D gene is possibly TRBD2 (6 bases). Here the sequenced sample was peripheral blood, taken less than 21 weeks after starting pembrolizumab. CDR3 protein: CASSPTMTRRRTGELFF. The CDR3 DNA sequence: TGTGCCAGCAGCCCGACGATGACTAGGCGTAGAACCGGGGAGCTGTTTTTT. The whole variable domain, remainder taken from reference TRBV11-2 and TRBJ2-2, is EAGVAQSPRYKIIEKRQSVAFWCNPISGHATLYWYQQILGQGPKLLIQFQNNGVVDDSQLPKDRFSAERLKGVDSTLKIQPAKLEDSAVYLCASSPTMTRRRTGELFFGEGSRLTVL.